A single TCR beta chain is shown here with its context. Its antigen remains unknown. These data originate in a study of shared clonotypes between healthy human individuals. Germline assignment: CDR1 SEHNR and CDR2 FQNEAQ (reference sequence). The CDR3 totals 14 residues. Deletions cut 4 bases from V and 7 bases from J, with 14 bases between. Study observations and caveats: Between several donors, naive CD4 clonotypes were shared at a level of approximately 5%.

CD45RO-negative cells were positively selected for CCR7, leaving out terminally differentiated effector memory CD45RA+ cells. The donors were adults (healthy and HIV-negative) with no recent acute infections or vaccinations. Caucasian adults residing in Nashville, Tennessee made up all the donors. Produced via immunoSEQ multiplex PCR; TCRdb's table is partial and in-frame only. The repertoire has 2 million to 2.5 million clones, roughly 95% of them found once; the top ten carry 0.9% to 1.4%. This chain connects TRBV7-9 to TRBJ2-1, with D possibly TRBD2 on 5 matching bases. This receptor was obtained from a man aged 18 to 35 in good health. Sequenced: naive CD8+ T cells sorted from blood. CDR3 in amino acids: CASSSRLATNEQFF. Written as DNA, the CDR3 is TGTGCCAGCAGCTCCAGGTTAGCGACTAATGAGCAGTTCTTC.